The 8 T cell receptor beta chains below were found in one sample sequenced in a study of blood T cell repertoires in COVID-19. Assay used: immunoSEQ multiplex PCR; TCRdb lists only in-frame clones, some missing. The sample consists of 94,000 or so clones, approximately 80% of them appearing once. The specimen sequenced was peripheral blood. The receptors shown here come from a man aged 60 to 69 with acute or convalescent COVID-19.

The chain couples TRBV28 to TRBJ1-6; perhaps TRBD1 as D (6 bases). From germline, CDR1 is MDHEN and CDR2 SYDVKM. V lost 2 bases and J 9 bases, leaving 14 bases between the germline ends. This CDR3 contains 15 residues. The CDR3 coding sequence is TGTGCCAGCAGTTTAACAAACAGGGCGAGTTCACCCCTCCACTTT. It codes for CASSLTNRASSPLHF.

The chain employs TRBV28 and TRBJ1-1, with 7 nucleotides matching TRBD1. The CDR3 contains 12 residues. Germline V gene lookup returns CDR1 MDHEN and CDR2 SYDVKM. V lost 8 bases, J lost 7 bases, and 7 bases stayed unmatched. Here the CDR3 reads CASDREGGEAFF. CDR3 nucleotides: TGTGCCAGCGACAGGGAAGGAGGTGAAGCTTTCTTT. Full variable domain (outside the CDR3, taken from reference TRBV28 and TRBJ1-1): DVKVTQSSRYLVKRTGEKVFLECVQDMDHENMFWYRQDPGLGLRLIYFSYDVKMKEKGDIPEGYSVSREKKERFSLILESASTNQTSMYLCASDREGGEAFFGQGTRLTVV.

This chain joins TRBV3-1 (or the pseudogene TRBV3-2) and TRBJ1-2; D not certain. V was clipped by 0 bases and J by 4 bases, with 12 bases between them. The CDR3 is made up of 15 amino acids. The germline gives CDR1 LGHDT, CDR2 YNNKEL (reference sequence). The CDR3 loop reads CASSQDRWALYGYTF. The CDR3 DNA reads TGTGCCAGCAGCCAAGATCGGTGGGCTCTCTATGGCTACACCTTC.

The chain has TRBV6-5 and TRBJ1-2; D gene unclear. The CDR3 has 14 amino acids. Germline V CDR1 and CDR2: MNHEY, SVGAGI. V was pared by 6 bases and J by 4 bases, with 15 bases between. DNA for the CDR3: TGTGCCAGCAGGCCAACTGTATCTGGCTATGGCTACACCTTC. Protein sequence: CASRPTVSGYGYTF.

This clone was detected many times. This chain uses TRBV18 with TRBJ1-1; D may be TRBD1 (6 bases). The V end lost 3 bases, the J end lost 1 base, and 18 bases lay between the germline ends. The CDR3 has 17 amino acids. The germline gives CDR1 KGHSH, CDR2 LQKENI. CDR3 DNA sequence: TGTGCCAGCTCACCTCTGACCCACAGGGCCCGGAACACTGAAGCTTTCTTT. This translates into CASSPLTHRARNTEAFF.

This chain joins TRBV28 and TRBJ1-2; 8 bases fit TRBD1. The germline V gene encodes CDR1 MDHEN and CDR2 SYDVKM. The CDR3 runs to 16 residues. V dropped 6 bases and J dropped 4; count of bases not matched to a gene: 13. Here the CDR3 DNA reads TGTGCCAGCAGCCCTCCCCTTGGACAGGGAATCTATGGCTACACCTTC. Translated: CASSPPLGQGIYGYTF.

This clone was counted a single time. V and J are TRBV21-1 and TRBJ1-4; TRBD1 is taken as the D call from the table, unchecked against the DNA. TRBV21-1 is flagged as a pseudogene. This CDR3 region has 19 residues. This chain's CDR3 is CASSKAFGQVLPTNEKLFF. In DNA, the CDR3 is TGTGCCAGCAGCAAAGCTTTCGGACAGGTCCTACCAACTAATGAAAAACTGTTTTTT.

This chain connects TRBV7-2 to TRBJ2-3, with 12 nucleotides matching TRBD2. There are 15 residues in the CDR3. J lost 7 bases, V lost 6 bases, and 8 bases had no gene match. Germline CDR1 SGHTA, CDR2 FQGNSA. DNA of the CDR3: TGTGCCAGCAGAAAACTAGCGGGGGGCAAAAATACGCAGTATTTT. It yields the protein CASRKLAGGKNTQYF.